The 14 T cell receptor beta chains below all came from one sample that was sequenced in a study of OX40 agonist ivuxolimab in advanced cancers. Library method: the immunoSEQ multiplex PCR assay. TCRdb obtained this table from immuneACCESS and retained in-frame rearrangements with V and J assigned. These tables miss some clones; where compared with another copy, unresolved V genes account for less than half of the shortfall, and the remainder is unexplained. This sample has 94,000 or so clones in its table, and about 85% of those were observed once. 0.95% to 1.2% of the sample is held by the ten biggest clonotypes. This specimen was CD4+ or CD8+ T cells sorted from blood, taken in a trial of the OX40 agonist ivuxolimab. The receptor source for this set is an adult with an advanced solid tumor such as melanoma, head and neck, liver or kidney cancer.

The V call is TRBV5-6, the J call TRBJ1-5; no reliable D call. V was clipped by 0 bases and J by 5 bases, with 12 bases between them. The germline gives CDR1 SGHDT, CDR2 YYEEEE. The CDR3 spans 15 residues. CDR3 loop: CASSLGPQSDQPQHF. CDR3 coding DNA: TGTGCCAGCAGCTTGGGCCCCCAGTCAGATCAGCCCCAGCATTTT.

CDR3 amino acids: CASSYSGDGGGEKLFF. In nucleotides, the CDR3 is TGTGCCAGCAGTTACTCGGGTGATGGGGGGGGTGAAAAACTGTTTTTT. This chain links TRBV6-6 with TRBJ1-4; D is perhaps TRBD1 (5 bases). The ends were cut back, 0 bases at V and 7 bases at J, with 15 bases in the middle. The germline gives CDR1 MNHNY, CDR2 SVGAGI (reference sequence). The length of the CDR3 is 16 residues.

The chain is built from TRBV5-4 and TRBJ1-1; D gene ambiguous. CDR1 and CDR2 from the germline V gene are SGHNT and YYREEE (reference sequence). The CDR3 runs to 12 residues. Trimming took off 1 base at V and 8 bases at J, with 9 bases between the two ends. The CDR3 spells CASSLRLGEAFF. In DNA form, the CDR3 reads TGTGCCAGCAGCTTGCGACTAGGGGAAGCTTTCTTT.

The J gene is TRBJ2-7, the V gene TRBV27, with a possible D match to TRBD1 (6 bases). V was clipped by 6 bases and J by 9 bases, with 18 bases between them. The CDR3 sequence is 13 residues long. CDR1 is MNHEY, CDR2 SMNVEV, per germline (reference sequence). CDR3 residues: CASRSRDTARQYV. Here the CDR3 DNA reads TGTGCCAGCAGATCACGGGACACCGCCAGGCAGTACGTC.

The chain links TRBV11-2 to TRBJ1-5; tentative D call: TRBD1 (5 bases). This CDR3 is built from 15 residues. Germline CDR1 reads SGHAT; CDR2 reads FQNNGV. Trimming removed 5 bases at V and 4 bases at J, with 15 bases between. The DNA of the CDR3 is TGTGCCAGCAGCGAACGGGGGGACTCAAATCAGCCCCAGCATTTT. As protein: CASSERGDSNQPQHF.

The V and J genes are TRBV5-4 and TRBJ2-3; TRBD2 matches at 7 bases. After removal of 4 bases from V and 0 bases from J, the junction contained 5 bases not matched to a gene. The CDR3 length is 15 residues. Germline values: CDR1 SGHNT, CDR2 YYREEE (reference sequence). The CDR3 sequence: CASSQGLESTDTQYF. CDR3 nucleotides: TGTGCCAGCAGCCAAGGACTAGAAAGCACAGATACGCAGTATTTT.

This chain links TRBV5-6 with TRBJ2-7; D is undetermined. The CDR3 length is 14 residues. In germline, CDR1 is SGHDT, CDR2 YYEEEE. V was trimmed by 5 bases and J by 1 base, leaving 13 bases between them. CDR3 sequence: CASRLQGPSYEQYV. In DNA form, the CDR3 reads TGTGCCAGCAGACTACAAGGACCGTCCTACGAGCAGTACGTC.

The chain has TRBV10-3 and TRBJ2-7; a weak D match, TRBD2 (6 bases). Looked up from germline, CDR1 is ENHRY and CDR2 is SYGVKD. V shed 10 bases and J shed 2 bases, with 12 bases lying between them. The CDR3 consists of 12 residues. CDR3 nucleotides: TGTGCCAGCCGGGGGTCTACCTACGAGCAGTACGTC. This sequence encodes CASRGSTYEQYV.

The DNA for the CDR3 is TGTGCCAGCGTATCTTCCGGGACTAGTGAGGAGACCCAGTACTTC. This gives the protein CASVSSGTSEETQYF. The V call is TRBV2, the J call TRBJ2-5; 8 bases line up with TRBD2. The CDR3 sequence is 15 residues long. J was trimmed by 5 bases and V by 8 bases; bases with no gene match: 13. Germline CDR1 and CDR2: SNHLY and FYNNEI.

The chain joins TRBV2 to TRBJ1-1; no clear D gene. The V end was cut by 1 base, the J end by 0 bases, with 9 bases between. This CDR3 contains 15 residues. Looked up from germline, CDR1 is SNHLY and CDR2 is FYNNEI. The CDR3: CASSEERVVNTEAFF. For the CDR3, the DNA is TGTGCCAGCAGTGAAGAGAGGGTAGTGAACACTGAAGCTTTCTTT.

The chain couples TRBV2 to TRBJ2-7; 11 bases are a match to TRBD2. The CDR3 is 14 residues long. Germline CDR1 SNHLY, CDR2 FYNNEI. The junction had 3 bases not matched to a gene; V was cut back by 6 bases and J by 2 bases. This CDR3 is CASRASGGTYEQYF. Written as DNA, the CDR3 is TGTGCCAGCAGAGCTAGCGGGGGGACCTACGAGCAGTACTTC.

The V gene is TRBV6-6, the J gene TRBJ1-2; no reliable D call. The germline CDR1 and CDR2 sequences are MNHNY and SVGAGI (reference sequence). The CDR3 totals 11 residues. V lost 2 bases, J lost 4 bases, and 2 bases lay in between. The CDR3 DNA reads TGTGCCAGCAGTTACGGCTATGGCTACACCTTC. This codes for CASSYGYGYTF.

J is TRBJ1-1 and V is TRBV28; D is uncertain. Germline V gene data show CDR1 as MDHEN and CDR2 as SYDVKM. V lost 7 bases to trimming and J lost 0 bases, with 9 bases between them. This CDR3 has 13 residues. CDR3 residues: CASTGVMNTEAFF. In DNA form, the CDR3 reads TGTGCCAGCACCGGAGTCATGAACACTGAAGCTTTCTTT.

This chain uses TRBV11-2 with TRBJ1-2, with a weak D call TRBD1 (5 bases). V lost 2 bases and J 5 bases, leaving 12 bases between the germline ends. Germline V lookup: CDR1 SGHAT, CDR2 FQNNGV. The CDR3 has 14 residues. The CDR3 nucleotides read TGTGCCAGCAGCTTAATGGGGGGAGGTTATGGCTACACCTTC. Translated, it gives CASSLMGGGYGYTF.